One and the same sample provided the 2 T cell receptor beta chains below, sequenced in a study of blood T cell repertoires in COVID-19. Generated by immunoSEQ multiplex PCR, the TCRdb table keeps only in-frame clones and is missing some. In the table there are 68,000 or so clones, about 88% of which are singletons. The sequencing sample was made of peripheral blood. The receptors were sampled from a man aged 65 to 85 with active or convalescent COVID-19.

This clone was observed a single time. CDR3 DNA: TGTGCCAGTGCCGGGGGGGTGGTGGATCAGCCCCAGCATTTT. As protein: CASAGGVVDQPQHF. This rearrangement joins TRBV19 to TRBJ1-5; the D gene is possibly TRBD1 (5 bases). The CDR3 sequence is 14 residues long. Germline V gives CDR1 LNHDA, CDR2 SQIVND (reference sequence). With 8 bases removed from V and 5 bases from J, the gap between germline ends came to 16 bases.

This rearrangement joins TRBV4-1 to TRBJ2-3; 9 bases map to TRBD2. The trim removed 1 base at V and 4 bases at J, leaving 3 bases unmatched. This CDR3 is built from 15 residues. CDR1 MGHRA and CDR2 YSYEKL come from the germline V gene. In nucleotides, the CDR3 is TGCGCCAGCAGCCAAGTTGCGGGGGGGGCAGATACGCAGTATTTT. Protein sequence: CASSQVAGGADTQYF.